The rows below give T cell receptor beta chains drawn from one sample of a study of T cells in Graves' hyperthyroidism and ophthalmopathy. Each CDR3 protein gets one entry after TCRdb re-called the multiplex PCR reads with MiXCR. The sample holds about 700,000 distinct CDR3 sequences, less than 15% seen once. Sequenced sample: blood. The receptors come from a young woman with Graves' hyperthyroidism. The CDR3 runs from the conserved cysteine through the conserved F or W. D genes are given only for firm matches. Clone size, where shown, is once, few, many, or a class for clones that have expanded.

D gene	clone size	V gene	J gene	CDR3 DNA	CDR3 protein
TRBD2	few	TRBV27	TRBJ2-7	TGTGCCAGCAGTTTAAGGGGCGGGAGGGCCGGTAATTACGAGCAGTACTTC	CASSLRGGRAGNYEQYF
TRBD2	many	TRBV6-1	TRBJ2-3	TGTGCCAGCAGTTTTAGCGGGAGAATTGATACGCAGTATTTT	CASSFSGRIDTQYF
.	.	TRBV11-2	TRBJ2-7	TGTGCCAGCAGCTTAGGGTTCCGTCGCAAGAGGGATGGAGCCTACGAGCAGTACTTC	CASSLGFRRKRDGAYEQYF
TRBD2	many	TRBV30	TRBJ2-7	TGTGCCTGGACGCGCGGCGGGAGTCTCTCCTACGAGCAGTACTTC	CAWTRGGSLSYEQYF
TRBD1	few	TRBV10-3	TRBJ2-3	TGTGCCATCGGGTTCCAGGGGGGCACAGATACGCAGTATTTT	CAIGFQGGTDTQYF
.	.	TRBV29-1	TRBJ1-5	TGCAGCGTTTCAGGGGTCAATCAGCCCCAGCATTTT	CSVSGVNQPQHF
.	.	TRBV7-9	TRBJ2-5	TGTGCCAGCAGCCCCAGCAGCGGGCAAGAGACCCAGTACTTC	CASSPSSGQETQYF
.	many	TRBV24-1	TRBJ1-2	TGTGCCACCAGTGAGGCCAAGGGGGGCTCGGGCTACACCTTC	CATSEAKGGSGYTF
.	.	TRBV20-1	TRBJ2-2	TGCAGTGCTAGAGATGAGCGAGCGGGCCCGAACACCGGGGAGCTGTTTTTT	CSARDERAGPNTGELFF
TRBD2	.	TRBV5-4	TRBJ2-3	TGTGCCAGCAGCTGGGGGGGGGTAACGCAGGGACGAAGCACAGATACGCAGTATTTT	CASSWGGVTQGRSTDTQYF
.	many	TRBV12-3/TRBV12-4	TRBJ2-7	TGTGCCAGCAGTCCGCCTCGCTTGAGTGGGGTAAGCTCCTACGAGCAGTACTTC	CASSPPRLSGVSSYEQYF
.	.	TRBV6-1	TRBJ1-5	TGTGCCAGCGGTGATAACAGGGGCAATCAGCCCCAGCATTTT	CASGDNRGNQPQHF
TRBD2	many	TRBV11-2	TRBJ2-1	TGTGCCAGCAGCTTAGCTAGCGGGAGGTACGTCAAAGAGCAGTTCTTC	CASSLASGRYVKEQFF
TRBD2	.	TRBV19	TRBJ2-1	TGTGCCAGTAGAACTAGCGGGAGGGCAAATAATGAGCAGTTCTTC	CASRTSGRANNEQFF
.	many	TRBV20-1	TRBJ2-7	TGCAGTGCTAGCTCCATGAATGGGGGTGGGCAGTACTTC	CSASSMNGGGQYF
TRBD1	few	TRBV18	TRBJ2-5	TGTGCCAGCTTGAGGGACAGAGGAGAAGAGACCCAGTACTTC	CASLRDRGEETQYF
TRBD2	many	TRBV7-3	TRBJ2-3	TGTGCCAGCAGCTTAACCCCCACTAGCGGGTCCACAGATACGCAGTATTTT	CASSLTPTSGSTDTQYF
.	.	TRBV5-1	TRBJ1-1	TGCGCCAGCAGCCTTCTCGACGAGAACACTGAAGCTTTCTTT	CASSLLDENTEAFF